This T cell receptor (beta chain) appears in the sequencing data of a study of shared clonotypes between healthy human individuals. Study-wide findings and caveats: Tissues were not sampled, only blood, and their repertoires likely differ. Represented diversity, genetic and exposure-history alike, was limited by few donors.

Data came from immunoSEQ multiplex PCR; TCRdb stores just in-frame clones and leaves some out. Of around 720,000 clones listed, roughly 72% are singletons. Deletions cut 8 bases from V and 7 bases from J, with 14 bases between. Germline CDR1 reads MDHEN; CDR2 reads SYDVKM. The CDR3 contains 13 residues. A few counts support this clone. As yet, its antigen is unknown. The V call is TRBV28, the J call TRBJ1-4; D remains ambiguous. The TCR originated in a young woman in good health. The sample consisted of memory CD4+ T cells sorted from blood. Subset of the sample: CD45RA-negative fraction. CDR3 in amino acids: CASALIDSEKLFF. In DNA form, the CDR3 reads TGTGCCAGCGCCCTCATAGATAGTGAAAAACTGTTTTTT.